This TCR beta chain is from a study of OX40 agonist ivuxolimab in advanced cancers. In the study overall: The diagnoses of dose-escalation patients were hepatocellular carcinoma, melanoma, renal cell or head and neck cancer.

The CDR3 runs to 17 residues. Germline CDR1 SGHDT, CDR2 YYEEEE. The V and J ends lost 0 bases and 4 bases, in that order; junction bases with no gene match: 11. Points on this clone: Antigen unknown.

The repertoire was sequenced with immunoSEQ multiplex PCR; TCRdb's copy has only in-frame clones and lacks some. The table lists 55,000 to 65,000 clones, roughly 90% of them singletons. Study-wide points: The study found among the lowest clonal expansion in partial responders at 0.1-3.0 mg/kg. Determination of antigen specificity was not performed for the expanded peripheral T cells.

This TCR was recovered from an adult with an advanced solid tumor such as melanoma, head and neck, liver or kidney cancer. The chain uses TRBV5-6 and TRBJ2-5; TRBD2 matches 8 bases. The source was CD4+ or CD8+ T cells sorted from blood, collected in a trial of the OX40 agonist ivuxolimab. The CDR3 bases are TGTGCCAGCAGCTTGGTGGGCGGGGGGTTCTCGGGAGAGACCCAGTACTTC. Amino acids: CASSLVGGGFSGETQYF.